The sample holds many counts of the clone carrying this T cell receptor beta chain. The entry originates in a study of T cells in Graves' hyperthyroidism and ophthalmopathy. Authors of the study amplified TCR beta CDR3 regions from RNA transcripts. When the TCR CDR3 underwent first-round RT-PCR, the HTBI primer set was used. MiXCR, run by TCRdb on the multiplex PCR reads, gives a single entry per CDR3 protein. This table holds 310,000 or so distinct CDR3 sequences, more than 15% found once. CDR1 LGHDT and CDR2 YNNKEL come from the germline V gene (reference sequence). Trimming cost V 3 bases and J 6 bases, with 12 bases left between them. The CDR3 covers 13 residues.

This chain joins TRBV3-1 and TRBJ2-7; possible D gene TRBD2, 6 bases. The sequence was obtained from an older woman with Graves' ophthalmopathy. Specimen: blood. CDR3 region: CASSQRGGGEQYF. The CDR3 region has the DNA TGTGCCAGCAGCCAGAGGGGAGGAGGCGAGCAGTACTTC.